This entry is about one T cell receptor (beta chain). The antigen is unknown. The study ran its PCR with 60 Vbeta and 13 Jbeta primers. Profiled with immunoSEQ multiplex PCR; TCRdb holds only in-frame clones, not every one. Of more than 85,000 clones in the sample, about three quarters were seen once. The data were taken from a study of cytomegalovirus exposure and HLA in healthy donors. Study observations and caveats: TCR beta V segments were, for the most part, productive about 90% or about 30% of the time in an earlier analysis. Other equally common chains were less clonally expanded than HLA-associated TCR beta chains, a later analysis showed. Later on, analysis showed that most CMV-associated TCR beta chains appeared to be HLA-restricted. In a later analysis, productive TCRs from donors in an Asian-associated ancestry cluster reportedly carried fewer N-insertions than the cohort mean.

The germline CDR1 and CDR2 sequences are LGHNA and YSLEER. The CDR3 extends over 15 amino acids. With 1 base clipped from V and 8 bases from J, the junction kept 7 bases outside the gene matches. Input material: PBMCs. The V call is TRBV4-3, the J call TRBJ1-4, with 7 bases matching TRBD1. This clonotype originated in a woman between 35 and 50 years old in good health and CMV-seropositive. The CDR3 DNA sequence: TGCGCCAGCAGCCAAGTTGGGACAGCGGGCGAAAAACTGTTTTTT. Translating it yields CASSQVGTAGEKLFF.